This record looks at one TCR beta chain sequence and its context. Living in about two dozen US areas, the participants were between about 18 and 95 years of age. Cohort allocation depended upon clinical history that participants reported. The data are from a study of blood T cell repertoires in COVID-19. At the level of the study: Whether acute or convalescent, the COVID-19 samples came from the United States, Italy and Spain.

Study processing details: Reference gene primer amplification in the assay estimated nucleated cell counts. Clones were sequenced by immunoSEQ multiplex PCR, and TCRdb holds only the in-frame ones, with some missing. The D gene and trimming were derived from the DNA, and the V and J assignments and clone size from that table. The top ten clones hold less than 3.5% of a sample with 100,000 or so clones, approximately 86% of them seen once. Germline-derived CDR1 and CDR2 are MNHNY and SVGAGI (reference sequence). The CDR3 has 15 residues. V lost 6 bases and J 3 bases, leaving 12 bases between the germline ends.

The source is a woman aged 45-65 years who had recovered from COVID-19. Sequencing input: PBMCs or T cells enriched from blood (not recorded which). J is TRBJ1-6 and V is TRBV6-6; no reliable D call. The CDR3 here is CASRQASLYNSPLHF. CDR3 nucleotide sequence: TGTGCCAGCAGGCAGGCAAGCCTCTATAATTCACCCCTCCACTTT.